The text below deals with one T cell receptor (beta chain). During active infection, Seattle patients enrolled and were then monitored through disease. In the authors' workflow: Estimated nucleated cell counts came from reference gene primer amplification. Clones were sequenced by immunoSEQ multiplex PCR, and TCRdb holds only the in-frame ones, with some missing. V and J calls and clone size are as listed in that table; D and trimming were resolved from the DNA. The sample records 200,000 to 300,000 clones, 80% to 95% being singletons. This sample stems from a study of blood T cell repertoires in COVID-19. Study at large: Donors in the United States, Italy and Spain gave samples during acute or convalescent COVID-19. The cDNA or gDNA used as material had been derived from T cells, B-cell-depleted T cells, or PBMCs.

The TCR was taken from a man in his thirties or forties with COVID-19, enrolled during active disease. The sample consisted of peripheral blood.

CDR3 bases: TGTGCCAGCAGTTCGGAATGGCGGCTAGCGGGGGGAGAGACCCAGTACTTC. This codes for CASSSEWRLAGGETQYF. The J gene is TRBJ2-5, the V gene TRBV6-4; TRBD2 agrees at 11 bases. Germline CDR1 MRHNA, CDR2 SNTAGT. J gave up 4 bases and V 5 bases, and 12 bases lay outside the gene matches. This CDR3 is built from 17 residues.